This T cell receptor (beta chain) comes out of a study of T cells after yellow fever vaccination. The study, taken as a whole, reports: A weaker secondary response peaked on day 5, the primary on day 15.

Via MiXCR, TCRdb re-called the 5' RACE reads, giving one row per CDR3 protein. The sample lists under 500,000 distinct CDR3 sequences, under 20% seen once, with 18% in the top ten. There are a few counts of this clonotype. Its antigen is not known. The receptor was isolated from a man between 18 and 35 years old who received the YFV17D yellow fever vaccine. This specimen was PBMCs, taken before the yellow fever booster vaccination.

The CDR3 sequence is CASSEGWGQETQYF. The CDR3 region has the DNA TGTGCCAGCAGTGAGGGCTGGGGGCAAGAGACCCAGTACTTC. This rearrangement joins TRBV25-1 to TRBJ2-5; D is possibly TRBD1 or TRBD2 (5 bases each). The CDR3 totals 14 residues. Germline V lookup: CDR1 MGHDK, CDR2 SYGVNS. V was shortened by 3 bases and J by 2 bases, with 10 bases between the two germline ends.